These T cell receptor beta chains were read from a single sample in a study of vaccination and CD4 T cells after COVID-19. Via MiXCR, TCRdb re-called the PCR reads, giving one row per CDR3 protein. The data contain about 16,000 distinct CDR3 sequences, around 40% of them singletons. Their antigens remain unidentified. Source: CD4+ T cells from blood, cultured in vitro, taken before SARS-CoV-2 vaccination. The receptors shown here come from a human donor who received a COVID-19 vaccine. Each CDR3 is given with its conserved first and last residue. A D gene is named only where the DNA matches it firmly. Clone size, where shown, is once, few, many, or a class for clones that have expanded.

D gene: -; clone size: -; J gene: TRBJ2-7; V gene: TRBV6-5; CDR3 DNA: TGTGCCAGCAGTTACCACTGGGGCGACGGGACTCGAGACTACGAGCAGTACTTC; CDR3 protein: CASSYHWGDGTRDYEQYF
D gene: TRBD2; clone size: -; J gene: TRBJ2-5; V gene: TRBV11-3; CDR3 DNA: TGTGCCAGCAGCGTCTTTCTCTGGACTAGCGGGGCCCAAGAGACCCAGTACTTC; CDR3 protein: CASSVFLWTSGAQETQYF
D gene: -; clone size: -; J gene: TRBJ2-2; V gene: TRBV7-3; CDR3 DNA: TGTGCCAGCAGCTTAAGCAGACAGAACACCGGGGAGCTGTTTTTT; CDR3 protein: CASSLSRQNTGELFF
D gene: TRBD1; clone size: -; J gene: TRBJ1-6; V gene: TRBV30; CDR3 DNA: TGTGCCTGGAGGGGGACAGGGGAACCCTATAATTCACCCCTCCACTTT; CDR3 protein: CAWRGTGEPYNSPLHF
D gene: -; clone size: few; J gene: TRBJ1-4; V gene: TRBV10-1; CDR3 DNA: TGCGCCAGCAGTGAGTCGTCGGCGGAAGGTGAAAAACTGTTTTTT; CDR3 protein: CASSESSAEGEKLFF
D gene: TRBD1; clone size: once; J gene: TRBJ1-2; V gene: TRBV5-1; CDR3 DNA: TGCGCCAGCAGCGCCGGGACAGCTACCTATGGCTACACCTTC; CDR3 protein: CASSAGTATYGYTF
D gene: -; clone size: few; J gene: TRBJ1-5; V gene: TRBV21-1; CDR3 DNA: TGTTCAGGGAAATCTCAGCCCCAGCATTTT; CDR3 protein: CSGKSQPQHF
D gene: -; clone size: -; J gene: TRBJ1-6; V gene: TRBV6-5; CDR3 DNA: TGTGCCAGCAGTTACTCGACAATAGGCTTTAATTCACCCCTCCACTTT; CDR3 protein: CASSYSTIGFNSPLHF
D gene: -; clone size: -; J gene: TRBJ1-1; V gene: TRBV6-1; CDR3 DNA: TGTGCCACCAGTGGACTGAAAGGGGGGTTTCGCCTTGAAGCTTTCTTT; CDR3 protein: CATSGLKGGFRLEAFF
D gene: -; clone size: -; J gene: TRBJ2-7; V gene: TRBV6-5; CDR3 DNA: TGTGCCAGCAGTTACAGGAAAGCCTACGAGCAGTACTTC; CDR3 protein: CASSYRKAYEQYF
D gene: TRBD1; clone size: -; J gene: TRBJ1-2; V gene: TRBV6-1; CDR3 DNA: TGTGCCAGCAGTGAAGAGGGGGCAGGCTATGGCTACACCTTC; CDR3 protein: CASSEEGAGYGYTF
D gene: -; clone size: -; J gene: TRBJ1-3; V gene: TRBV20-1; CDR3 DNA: TGCAGTGCGAAAGAAGGTACCGACACCATATATTTT; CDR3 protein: CSAKEGTDTIYF
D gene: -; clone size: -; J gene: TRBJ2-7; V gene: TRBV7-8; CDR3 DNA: TGTGCCAGCAGCTTAGCGACGAACGACGAGCAGTACTTC; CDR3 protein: CASSLATNDEQYF
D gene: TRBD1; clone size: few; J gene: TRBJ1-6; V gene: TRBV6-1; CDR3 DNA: TGTGCCAGCAGTCGGACAGGGGCGGATTCACCCCTCCACTTT; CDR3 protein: CASSRTGADSPLHF
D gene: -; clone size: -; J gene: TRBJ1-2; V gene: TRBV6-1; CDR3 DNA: TGTGCCAGCAGCGACACAGGGTATGGCTACACCTTC; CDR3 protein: CASSDTGYGYTF
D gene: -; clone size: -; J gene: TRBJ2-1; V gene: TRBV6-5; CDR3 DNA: TGTGCCAGCAGTTACTCTCATAGGGCAGGGTGGCGCAATGAGCAGTTCTTC; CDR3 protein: CASSYSHRAGWRNEQFF
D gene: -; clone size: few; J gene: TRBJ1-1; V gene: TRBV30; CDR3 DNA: TGTGCCTGGAGGGCAGGCTCCCCGGGCACTGAAGCTTTCTTT; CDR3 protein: CAWRAGSPGTEAFF
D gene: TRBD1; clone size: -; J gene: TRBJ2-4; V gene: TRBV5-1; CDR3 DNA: TGCGCCAGCAGCTTGAGAACAGGGGCTAACATTCAGTACTTC; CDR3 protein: CASSLRTGANIQYF
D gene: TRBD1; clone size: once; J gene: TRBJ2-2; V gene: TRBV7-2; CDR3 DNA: TGTGCCAGCAGCTTATACCCAGGACAGGGGACCGGGGAGCTGTTTTTT; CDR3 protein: CASSLYPGQGTGELFF
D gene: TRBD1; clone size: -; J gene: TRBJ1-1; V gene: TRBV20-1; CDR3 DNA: TGCAGTGCTAGTATCACAGGGGCACGAGTGGCTTTCTTT; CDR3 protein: CSASITGARVAFF
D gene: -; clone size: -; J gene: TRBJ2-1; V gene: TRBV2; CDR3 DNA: TGTGCCAGCAGTTTACAAGGGCGAACCTACAATGAGCAGTTCTTC; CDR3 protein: CASSLQGRTYNEQFF
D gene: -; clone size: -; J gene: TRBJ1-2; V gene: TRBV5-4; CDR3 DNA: TGTGCCAGCAGCTTGGCAGGGAGGGATGGCTACACCTTC; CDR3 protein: CASSLAGRDGYTF
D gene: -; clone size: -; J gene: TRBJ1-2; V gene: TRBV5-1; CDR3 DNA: TGCGCCAGCAGCTTGGGGTCGGGAGGCTACACCTTC; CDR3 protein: CASSLGSGGYTF
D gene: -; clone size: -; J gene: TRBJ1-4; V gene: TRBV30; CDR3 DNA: TGTGCAGGACACAGCGCAACTAATGAAAAACTGTTTTTT; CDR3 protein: CAGHSATNEKLFF
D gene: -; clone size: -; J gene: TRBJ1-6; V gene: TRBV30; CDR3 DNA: TGTGCCTGTCAGAGCTCCTATAATTCACCCCTCCACTTT; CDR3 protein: CACQSSYNSPLHF
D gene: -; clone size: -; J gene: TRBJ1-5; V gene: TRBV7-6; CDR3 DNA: TGTGCCAGCAGCTTATCTAGCAATCAGCCCCAGCATTTT; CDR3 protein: CASSLSSNQPQHF
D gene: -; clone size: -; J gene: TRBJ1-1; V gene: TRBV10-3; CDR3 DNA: TGTGCCATCAGTGAGTCTACCCCGGGACAAGTGAACACTGAAGCTTTCTTT; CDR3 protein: CAISESTPGQVNTEAFF
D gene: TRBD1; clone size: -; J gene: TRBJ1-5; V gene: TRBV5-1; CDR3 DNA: TGCGCCAGCAGCCCACGACAGGGGGCACGCAATCAGCCCCAGCATTTT; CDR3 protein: CASSPRQGARNQPQHF
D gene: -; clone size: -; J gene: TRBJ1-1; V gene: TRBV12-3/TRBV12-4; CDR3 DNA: TGTGCCAGCAGTTTCGGGGTGGGCACTGAAGCTTTCTTT; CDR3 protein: CASSFGVGTEAFF
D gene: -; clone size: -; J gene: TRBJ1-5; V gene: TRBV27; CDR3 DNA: TGTGCCAGCAGTATGTTGTCCCGGGGAGACAATCAGCCCCAGCATTTT; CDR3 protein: CASSMLSRGDNQPQHF
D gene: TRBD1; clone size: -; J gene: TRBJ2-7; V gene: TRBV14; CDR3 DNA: TGTGCCAGCGCCTACATACAGGGGGTGGAGCAGTACTTC; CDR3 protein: CASAYIQGVEQYF
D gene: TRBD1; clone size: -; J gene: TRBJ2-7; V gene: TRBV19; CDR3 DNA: TGTGCCAGTAGTACGGGACAGGTCTACGAGCAGTACTTC; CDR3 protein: CASSTGQVYEQYF
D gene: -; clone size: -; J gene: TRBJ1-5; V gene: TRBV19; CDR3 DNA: TGTGCCAGTAGTCAGACCTTGGGCTACGCGAGCAATCAGCCCCAGCATTTT; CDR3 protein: CASSQTLGYASNQPQHF
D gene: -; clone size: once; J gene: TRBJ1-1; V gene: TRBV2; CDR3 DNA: TGTGCCAGCAGAGTCGACAGGAACACTGAAGCTTTCTTT; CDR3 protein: CASRVDRNTEAFF
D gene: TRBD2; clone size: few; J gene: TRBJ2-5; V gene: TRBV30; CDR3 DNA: TGTGCCTGGAGTGCTCGGAAAGGGAGGGACACCCAGTACTTC; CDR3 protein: CAWSARKGRDTQYF
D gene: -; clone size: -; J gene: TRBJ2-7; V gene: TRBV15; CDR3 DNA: TGTGCCACCAGCGGCGGGACCCCCTCCTCCTACGAGCAGTACTTC; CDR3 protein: CATSGGTPSSYEQYF
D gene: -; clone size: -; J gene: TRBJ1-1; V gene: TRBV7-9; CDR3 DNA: TGTGCCAGCAGCTTAGCTGACGGGGGTGAAGCTTTCTTT; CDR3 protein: CASSLADGGEAFF
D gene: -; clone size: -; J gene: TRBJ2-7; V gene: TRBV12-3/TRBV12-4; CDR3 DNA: TGTGCCAGCAGTTTGATCGGGTCATCCGGGACGCACTACGAGCAGTACTTC; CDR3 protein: CASSLIGSSGTHYEQYF
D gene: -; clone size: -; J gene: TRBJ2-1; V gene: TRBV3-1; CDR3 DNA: TGTGCCAGCAGCCCCCGCGGTAGAGGCAATGAGCAGTTCTTC; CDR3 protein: CASSPRGRGNEQFF
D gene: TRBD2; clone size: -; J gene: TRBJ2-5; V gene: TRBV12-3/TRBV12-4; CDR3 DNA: TGTGCCAGCAGTTCACTCGGACTAGCGGGTAGTCGAGAGACCCAGTACTTC; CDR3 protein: CASSSLGLAGSRETQYF